This T cell receptor (beta chain) was captured in a study of blood T cell repertoires in COVID-19. About the study: COVID-19 samples, acute and convalescent, were from the United States, Italy and Spain. Nucleic acid was either cDNA or gDNA, and it came from T cells, B-cell-depleted T cells, or PBMCs.

Comment on this clone: Other DNA sequences within the sample encode an identical CDR3.

Study processing details: Scientists estimated how many nucleated cells there were by amplifying reference gene primers. Method: immunoSEQ multiplex PCR; TCRdb's copy keeps in-frame clones and lacks some. From that table come the V and J calls and clone size; the DNA was used to work out D and trimming. The sample includes 380,000 or so clones, more than 80% of them seen just once. The CDR3 loop spans 14 amino acids. Germline V gene lookup returns CDR1 MNHEY and CDR2 SVGAGI. J was trimmed by 4 bases and V by 8 bases; bases with no gene match: 3. The source of this sequence is a middle-aged man with acute or convalescent COVID-19. The material sequenced was peripheral blood. The chain is built from TRBV6-5 and TRBJ2-1, with 12 positions matching TRBD2. CDR3 DNA: TGTGCCAGCTCCGGGACTAGCGGGTACAATGAGCAGTTCTTC. Protein product: CASSGTSGYNEQFF.